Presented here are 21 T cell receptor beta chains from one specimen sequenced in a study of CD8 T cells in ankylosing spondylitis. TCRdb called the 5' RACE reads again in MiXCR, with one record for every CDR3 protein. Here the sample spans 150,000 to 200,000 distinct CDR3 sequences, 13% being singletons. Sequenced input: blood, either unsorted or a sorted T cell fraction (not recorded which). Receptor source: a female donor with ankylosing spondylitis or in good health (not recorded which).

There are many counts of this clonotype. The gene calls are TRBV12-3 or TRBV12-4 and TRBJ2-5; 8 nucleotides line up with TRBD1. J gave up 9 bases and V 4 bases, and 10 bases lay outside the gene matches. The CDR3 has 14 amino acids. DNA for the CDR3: TGTGCCAGCAGTTCCGGGACAGGCGGTAGGGCCCAGTACTTC. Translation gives CASSSGTGGRAQYF.

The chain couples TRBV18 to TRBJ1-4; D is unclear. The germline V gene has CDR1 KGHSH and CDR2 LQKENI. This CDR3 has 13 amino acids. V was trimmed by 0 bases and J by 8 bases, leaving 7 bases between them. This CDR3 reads CASSPPGSEKLFF. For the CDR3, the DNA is TGTGCCAGCTCACCACCCGGGAGCGAAAAACTGTTTTTT.

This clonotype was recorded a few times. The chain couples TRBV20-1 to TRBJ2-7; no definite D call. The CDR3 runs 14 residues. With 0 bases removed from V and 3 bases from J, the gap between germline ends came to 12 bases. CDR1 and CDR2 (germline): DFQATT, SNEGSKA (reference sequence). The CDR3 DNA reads TGCAGTGCTAGAGAGTCCGTGACCAACTACGAGCAGTACTTC. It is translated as CSARESVTNYEQYF.

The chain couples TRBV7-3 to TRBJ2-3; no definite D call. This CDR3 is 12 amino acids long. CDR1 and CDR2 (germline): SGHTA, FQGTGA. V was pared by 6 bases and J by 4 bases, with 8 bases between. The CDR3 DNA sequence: TGTGCCAGCAGTTCCGCGCCAGATACGCAGTATTTT. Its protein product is CASSSAPDTQYF.

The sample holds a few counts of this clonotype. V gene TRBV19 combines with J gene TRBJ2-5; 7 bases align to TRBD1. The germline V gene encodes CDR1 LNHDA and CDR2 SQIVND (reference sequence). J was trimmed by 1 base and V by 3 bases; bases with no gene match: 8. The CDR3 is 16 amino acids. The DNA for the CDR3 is TGTGCCAGTAGTATGTATAAAGGGGGCCCCCAAGAGACCCAGTACTTC. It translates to CASSMYKGGPQETQYF.

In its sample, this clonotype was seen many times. This CDR3 is CASSTHQPISYEQYF. The DNA of the CDR3 is TGTGCCAGCAGCACACATCAACCGATCTCCTACGAGCAGTACTTC. The rearrangement uses TRBV6-2 or TRBV6-3 and TRBJ2-7; no firm D call. CDR1 MNHEY and CDR2 SVGEGT come from the germline V gene. V dropped 6 bases and J dropped 0 bases, with 15 bases sitting between them. The CDR3 runs to 15 residues.

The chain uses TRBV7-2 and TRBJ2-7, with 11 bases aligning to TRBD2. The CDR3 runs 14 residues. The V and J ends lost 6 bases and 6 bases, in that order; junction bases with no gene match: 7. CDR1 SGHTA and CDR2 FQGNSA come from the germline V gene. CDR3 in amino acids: CASRIAGGPFEQYF. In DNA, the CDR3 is TGTGCCAGCAGGATAGCGGGAGGGCCTTTCGAGCAGTACTTC.

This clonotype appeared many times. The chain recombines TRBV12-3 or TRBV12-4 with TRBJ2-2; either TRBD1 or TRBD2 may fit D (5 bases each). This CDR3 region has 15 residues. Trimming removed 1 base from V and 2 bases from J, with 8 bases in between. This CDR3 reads CASSLGDHNTGELFF. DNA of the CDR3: TGTGCCAGCAGTTTAGGGGACCATAACACCGGGGAGCTGTTTTTT.

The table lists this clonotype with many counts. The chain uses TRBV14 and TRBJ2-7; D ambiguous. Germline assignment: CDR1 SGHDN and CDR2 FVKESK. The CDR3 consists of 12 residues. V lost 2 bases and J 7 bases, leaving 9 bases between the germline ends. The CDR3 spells CASSQWGLEQYF. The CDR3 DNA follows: TGTGCCAGCAGCCAATGGGGTTTGGAGCAGTACTTC.

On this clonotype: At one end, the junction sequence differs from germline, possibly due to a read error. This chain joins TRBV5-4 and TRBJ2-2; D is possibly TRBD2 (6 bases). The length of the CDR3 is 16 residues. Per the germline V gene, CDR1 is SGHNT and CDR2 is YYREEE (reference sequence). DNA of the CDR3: TGTGCCAGCAGCCCATTAGGAGGGAGTGGAACCGGGGAGCTATTTTTT. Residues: CASSPLGGSGTGELFF.

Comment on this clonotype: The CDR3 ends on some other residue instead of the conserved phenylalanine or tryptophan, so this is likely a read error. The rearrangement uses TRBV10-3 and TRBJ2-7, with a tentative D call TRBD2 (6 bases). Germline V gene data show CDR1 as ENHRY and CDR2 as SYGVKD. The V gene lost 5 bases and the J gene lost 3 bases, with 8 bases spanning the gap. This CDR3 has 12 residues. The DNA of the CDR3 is TGTGCCATCAGTCCGGACTACTACGAGCAGTACATC. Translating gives CAISPDYYEQYI.

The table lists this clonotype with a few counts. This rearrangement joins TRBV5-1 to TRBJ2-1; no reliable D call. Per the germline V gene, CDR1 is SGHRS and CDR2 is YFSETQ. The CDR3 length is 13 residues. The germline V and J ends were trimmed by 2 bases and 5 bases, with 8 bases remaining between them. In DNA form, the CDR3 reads TGCGCCAGCAGCTTTGGGAACCACAATGAGCAGTTCTTC. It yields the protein CASSFGNHNEQFF.

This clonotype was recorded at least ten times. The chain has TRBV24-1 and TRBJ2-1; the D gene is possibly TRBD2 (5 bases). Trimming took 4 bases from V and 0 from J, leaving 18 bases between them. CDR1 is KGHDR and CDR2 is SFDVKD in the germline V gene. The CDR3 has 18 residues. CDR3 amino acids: CATSDSPPGFSSYNEQFF. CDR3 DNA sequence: TGTGCCACCAGTGACTCCCCACCGGGGTTTTCCTCCTACAATGAGCAGTTCTTC.

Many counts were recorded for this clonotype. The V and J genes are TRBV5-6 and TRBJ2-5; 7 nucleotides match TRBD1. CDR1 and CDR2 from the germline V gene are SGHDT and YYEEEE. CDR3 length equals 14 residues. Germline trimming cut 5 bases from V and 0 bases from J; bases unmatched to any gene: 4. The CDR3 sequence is CASRGTVYQETQYF. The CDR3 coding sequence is TGTGCCAGCAGGGGGACAGTCTACCAAGAGACCCAGTACTTC.

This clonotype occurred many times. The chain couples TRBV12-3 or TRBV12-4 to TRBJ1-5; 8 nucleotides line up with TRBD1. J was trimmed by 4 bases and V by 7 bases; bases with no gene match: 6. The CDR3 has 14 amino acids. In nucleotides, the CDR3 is TGTGCCAGCACCCCCACAGGGGGAAATCAGCCCCAGCATTTT. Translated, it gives CASTPTGGNQPQHF.

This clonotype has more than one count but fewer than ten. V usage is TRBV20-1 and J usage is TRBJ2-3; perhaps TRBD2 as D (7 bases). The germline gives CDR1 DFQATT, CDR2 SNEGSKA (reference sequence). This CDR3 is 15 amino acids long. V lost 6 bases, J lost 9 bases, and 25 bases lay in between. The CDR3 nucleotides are TGCAGTGCAACCAGGGGAGGGACTGCAAGTCCAACGCAGTATTTT. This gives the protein CSATRGGTASPTQYF.

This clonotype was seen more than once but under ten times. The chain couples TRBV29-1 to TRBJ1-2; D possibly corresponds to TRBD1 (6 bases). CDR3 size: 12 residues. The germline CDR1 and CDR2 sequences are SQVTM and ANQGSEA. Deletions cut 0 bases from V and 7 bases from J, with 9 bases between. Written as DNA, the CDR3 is TGCAGCGTTGAAGAGCAGGGGCCTGGCTACACCTTC. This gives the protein CSVEEQGPGYTF.

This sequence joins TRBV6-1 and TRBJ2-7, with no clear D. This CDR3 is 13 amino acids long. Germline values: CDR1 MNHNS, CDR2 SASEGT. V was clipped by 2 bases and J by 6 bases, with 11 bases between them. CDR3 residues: CASSELGRVEQYF. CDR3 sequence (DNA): TGTGCCAGCAGTGAACTCGGAAGGGTCGAGCAGTACTTC.

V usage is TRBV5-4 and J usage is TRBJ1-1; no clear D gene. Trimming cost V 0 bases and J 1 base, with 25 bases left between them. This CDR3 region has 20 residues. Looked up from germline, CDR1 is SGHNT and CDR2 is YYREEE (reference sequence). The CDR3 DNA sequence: TGTGCCAGCAGCTTGGGTCTTGGTTTGGCGGGGAGGGTGGAGAACACTGAAGCTTTCTTT. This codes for CASSLGLGLAGRVENTEAFF.

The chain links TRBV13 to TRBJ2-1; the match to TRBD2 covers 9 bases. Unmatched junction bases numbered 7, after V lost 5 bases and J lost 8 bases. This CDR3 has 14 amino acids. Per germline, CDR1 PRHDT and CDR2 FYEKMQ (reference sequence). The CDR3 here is CASSPGTSIDEQFF. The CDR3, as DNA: TGTGCCAGCAGCCCCGGGACTAGCATCGATGAGCAGTTCTTC.

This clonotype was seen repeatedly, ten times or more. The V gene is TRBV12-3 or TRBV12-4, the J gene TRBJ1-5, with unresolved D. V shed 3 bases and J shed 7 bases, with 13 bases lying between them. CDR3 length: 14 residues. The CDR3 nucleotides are TGTGCCAGCAGTTTGATGGGCGGGGAGCAGCCCCAGCATTTT. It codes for CASSLMGGEQPQHF.